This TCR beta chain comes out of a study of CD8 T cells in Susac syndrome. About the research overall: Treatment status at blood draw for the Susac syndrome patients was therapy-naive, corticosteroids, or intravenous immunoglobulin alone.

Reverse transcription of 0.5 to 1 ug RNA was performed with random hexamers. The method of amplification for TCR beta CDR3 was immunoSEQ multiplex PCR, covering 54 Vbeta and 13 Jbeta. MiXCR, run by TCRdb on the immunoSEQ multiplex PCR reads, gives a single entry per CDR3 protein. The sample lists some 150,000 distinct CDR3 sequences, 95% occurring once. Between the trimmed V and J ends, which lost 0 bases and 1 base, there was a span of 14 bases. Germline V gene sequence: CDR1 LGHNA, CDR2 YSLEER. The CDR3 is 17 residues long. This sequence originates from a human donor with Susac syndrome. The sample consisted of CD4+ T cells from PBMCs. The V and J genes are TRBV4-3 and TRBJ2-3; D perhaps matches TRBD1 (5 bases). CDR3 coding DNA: TGCGCCAGCAGCCAAGATAGGGGAACCGCCGGCACAGATACGCAGTATTTT. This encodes CASSQDRGTAGTDTQYF.